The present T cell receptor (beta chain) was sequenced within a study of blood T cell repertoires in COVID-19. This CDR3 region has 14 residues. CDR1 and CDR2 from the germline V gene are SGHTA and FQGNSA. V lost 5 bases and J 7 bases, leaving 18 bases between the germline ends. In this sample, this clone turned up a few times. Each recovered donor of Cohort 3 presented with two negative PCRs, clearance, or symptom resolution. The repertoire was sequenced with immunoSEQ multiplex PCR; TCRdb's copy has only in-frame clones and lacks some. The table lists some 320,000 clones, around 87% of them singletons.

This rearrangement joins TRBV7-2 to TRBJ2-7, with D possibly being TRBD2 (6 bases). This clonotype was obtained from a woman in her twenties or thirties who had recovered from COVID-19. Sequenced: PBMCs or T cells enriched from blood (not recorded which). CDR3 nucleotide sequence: TGTGCCAGCAGCCCCGAGTGGGGGAGGAGAGAGCAGTACTTC. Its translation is CASSPEWGRREQYF.